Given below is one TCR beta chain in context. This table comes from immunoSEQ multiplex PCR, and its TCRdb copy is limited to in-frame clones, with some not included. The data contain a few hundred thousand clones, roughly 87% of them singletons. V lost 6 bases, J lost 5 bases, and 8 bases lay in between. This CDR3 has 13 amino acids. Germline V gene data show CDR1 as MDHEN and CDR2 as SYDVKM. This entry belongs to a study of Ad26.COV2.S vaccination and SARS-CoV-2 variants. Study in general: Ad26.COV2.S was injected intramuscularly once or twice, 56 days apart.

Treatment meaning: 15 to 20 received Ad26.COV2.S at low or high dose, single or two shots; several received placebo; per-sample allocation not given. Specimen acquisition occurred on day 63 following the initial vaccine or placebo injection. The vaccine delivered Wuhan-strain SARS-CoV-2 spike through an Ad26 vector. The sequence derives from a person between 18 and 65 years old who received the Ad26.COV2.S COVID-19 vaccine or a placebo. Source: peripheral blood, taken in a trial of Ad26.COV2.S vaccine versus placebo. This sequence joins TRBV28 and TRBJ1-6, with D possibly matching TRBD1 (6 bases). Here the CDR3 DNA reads TGTGCCAGCAGGGGGGCGAATAATTCACCCCTCCACTTT. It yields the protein CASRGANNSPLHF.